The 9 T cell receptor beta chains reported below all come from one sample, sequenced in a study of blood T cell repertoires in COVID-19. Clones were sequenced by immunoSEQ multiplex PCR, and TCRdb holds only the in-frame ones, with some missing. This table holds approximately 61,000 clones, around 86% found once. Specimen: peripheral blood. Receptor source: a human donor in a cohort sampled during active COVID-19.

This clone occurred a few times. The chain links TRBV12-3 or TRBV12-4 to TRBJ1-1; D gene ambiguous. The CDR3 covers 11 residues. Trimming stripped 3 bases from V and 11 bases from J, with 10 bases between. CDR3 loop: CASSFGRGAFF. Written as DNA, the CDR3 is TGTGCCAGCAGTTTTGGAAGAGGGGCTTTCTTT.

The CDR3: CASSFRQGNTEAFF. In DNA form, the CDR3 reads TGTGCCAGCAGCTTCCGACAAGGGAACACTGAAGCTTTCTTT. This sequence joins TRBV7-9 and TRBJ1-1; D call uncertain. Trimming stripped 3 bases from V and 1 base from J, with 9 bases between. Germline-derived CDR1 and CDR2 are SEHNR and FQNEAQ (reference sequence). The CDR3 extends over 14 amino acids.

The DNA for the CDR3 is TGTGCCAGCAGCGTAGGTGCTAGCGGGAGGTCAGATACGCAGTATTTT. Translation: CASSVGASGRSDTQYF. The chain joins TRBV9 to TRBJ2-3, with 11 positions matching TRBD2. The CDR3 runs 16 residues. Trimming at V came to 0 bases and at J to 4 bases, leaving 4 bases not matched to a gene. The germline V gene encodes CDR1 SGDLS and CDR2 YYNGEE.

The chain links TRBV7-8 to TRBJ1-4; 9 bases line up with TRBD1. The CDR3 spans 15 residues. Germline CDR1 reads SGHVS; CDR2 reads FQNEAQ. V shed 6 bases and J 3 bases; nucleotides not matched to a gene: 5. CDR3 sequence (DNA): TGTGCCAGCAGTCCACGACAGGGGGCTAATGAAAAACTGTTTTTT. Its protein product is CASSPRQGANEKLFF.

This chain joins TRBV7-9 and TRBJ2-3; TRBD2 agrees at 9 bases. Trimming at V came to 5 bases and at J to 3 bases, leaving 12 bases not matched to a gene. CDR1 is SEHNR, CDR2 FQNEAQ, per germline (reference sequence). CDR3 size: 17 residues. DNA of the CDR3: TGTGCCAGCAGCCGATTAGTTAGCGGGAGCGGTACAGATACGCAGTATTTT. Translation gives CASSRLVSGSGTDTQYF.

The rearrangement links TRBV5-4 to TRBJ2-7; tentative D call: TRBD1 (5 bases). Trimming cost V 0 bases and J 0 bases, with 10 bases left between them. The CDR3 has 15 amino acids. Germline loops: CDR1 SGHNT, CDR2 YYREEE (reference sequence). As DNA, the CDR3 is TGTGCCAGCAGCTTGGGACAGCGTAGCTCCTACGAGCAGTACTTC. Amino acid sequence: CASSLGQRSSYEQYF.

The chain carries TRBV7-2 and TRBJ1-5; D may be TRBD1 (5 bases). The V gene's germline CDR1 is SGHTA and CDR2 FQGNSA. The length of the CDR3 is 18 residues. V was clipped by 1 base and J by 5 bases, with 21 bases between them. CDR3 in amino acids: CASSLEQGPPVLYQPQHF. DNA of the CDR3: TGTGCCAGCAGCTTAGAGCAGGGTCCCCCCGTGTTGTATCAGCCCCAGCATTTT.

This chain connects TRBV5-5 to TRBJ1-5; D unclear. CDR1 and CDR2 from the germline V gene are SGHKS and YYEKEE (reference sequence). This CDR3 comprises 16 residues. The ends were cut back, 4 bases at V and 0 bases at J, with 14 bases in the middle. The CDR3 reads CASSPDIFYSNQPQHF. DNA of the CDR3: TGTGCCAGCAGCCCAGACATTTTTTATAGCAATCAGCCCCAGCATTTT. Filled out from reference TRBV5-5 and TRBJ1-5, the complete variable domain reads DAGVTQSPTHLIKTRGQQVTLRCSPISGHKSVSWYQQVLGQGPQFIFQYYEKEERGRGNFPDRFSARQFPNYSSELNVNALLLGDSALYLCASSPDIFYSNQPQHFGDGTRLSIL.

This clone was observed once. The V call is TRBV4-2, the J call TRBJ1-2; 7 bases fit TRBD1. The ends lost 0 bases at V and 1 base at J; junction bases unmatched: 5. Germline CDR1 LGHNA, CDR2 YNFKEQ. The length of the CDR3 is 16 residues. The CDR3 sequence is CASSQDPGQLNYGYTF. CDR3 in DNA: TGTGCCAGCAGCCAAGATCCGGGACAGCTTAACTATGGCTACACCTTC.